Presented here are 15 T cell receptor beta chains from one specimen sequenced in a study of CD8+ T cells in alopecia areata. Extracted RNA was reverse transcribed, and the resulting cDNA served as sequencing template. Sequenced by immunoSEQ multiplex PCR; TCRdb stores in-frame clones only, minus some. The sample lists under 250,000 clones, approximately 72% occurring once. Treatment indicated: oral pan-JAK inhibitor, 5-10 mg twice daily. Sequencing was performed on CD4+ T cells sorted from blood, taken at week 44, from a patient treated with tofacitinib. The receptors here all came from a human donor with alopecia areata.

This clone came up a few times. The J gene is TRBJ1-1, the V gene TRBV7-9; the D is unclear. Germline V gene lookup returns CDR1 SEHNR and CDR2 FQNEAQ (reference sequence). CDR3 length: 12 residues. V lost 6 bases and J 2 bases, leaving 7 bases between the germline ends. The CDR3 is CASSPINTEAFF. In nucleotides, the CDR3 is TGTGCCAGCAGTCCGATAAACACTGAAGCTTTCTTT.

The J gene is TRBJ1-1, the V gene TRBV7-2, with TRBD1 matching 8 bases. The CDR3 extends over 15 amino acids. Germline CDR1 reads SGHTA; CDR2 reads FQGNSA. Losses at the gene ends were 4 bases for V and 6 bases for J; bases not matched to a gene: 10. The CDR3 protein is CASSYLGQGLSEAFF. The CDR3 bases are TGTGCCAGCAGCTATTTAGGACAGGGTTTATCTGAAGCTTTCTTT. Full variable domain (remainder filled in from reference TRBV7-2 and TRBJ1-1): GAGVSQSPSNKVTEKGKDVELRCDPISGHTALYWYRQSLGQGLEFLIYFQGNSAPDKSGLPSDRFSAERTGGSVSTLTIQRTQQEDSAVYLCASSYLGQGLSEAFFGQGTRLTVV.

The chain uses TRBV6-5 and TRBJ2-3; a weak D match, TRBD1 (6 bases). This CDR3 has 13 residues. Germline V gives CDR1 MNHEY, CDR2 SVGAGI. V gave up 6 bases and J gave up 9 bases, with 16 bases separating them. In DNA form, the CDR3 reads TGTGCCAGCAGCCCTGACAGGTTTGCCACGCAGTATTTT. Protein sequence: CASSPDRFATQYF.

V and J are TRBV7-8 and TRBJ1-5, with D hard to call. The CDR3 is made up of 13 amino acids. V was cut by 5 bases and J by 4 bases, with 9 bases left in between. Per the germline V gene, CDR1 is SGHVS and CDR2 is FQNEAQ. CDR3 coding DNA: TGTGCCAGCAGCCCAAGTGATAATCAGCCCCAGCATTTT. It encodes CASSPSDNQPQHF.

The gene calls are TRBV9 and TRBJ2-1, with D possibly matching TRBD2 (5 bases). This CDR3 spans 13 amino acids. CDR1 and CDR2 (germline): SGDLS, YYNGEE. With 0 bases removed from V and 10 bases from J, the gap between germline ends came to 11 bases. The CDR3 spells CASSVVLTKEQFF. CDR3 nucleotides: TGTGCCAGCAGCGTAGTCTTGACTAAAGAGCAGTTCTTC.

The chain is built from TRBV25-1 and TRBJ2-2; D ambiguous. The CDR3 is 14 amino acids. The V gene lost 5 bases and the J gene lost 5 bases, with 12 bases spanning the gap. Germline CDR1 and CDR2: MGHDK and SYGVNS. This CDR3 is CASSLWGRTGELFF. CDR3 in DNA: TGTGCCAGCAGTCTATGGGGAAGGACCGGGGAGCTGTTTTTT.

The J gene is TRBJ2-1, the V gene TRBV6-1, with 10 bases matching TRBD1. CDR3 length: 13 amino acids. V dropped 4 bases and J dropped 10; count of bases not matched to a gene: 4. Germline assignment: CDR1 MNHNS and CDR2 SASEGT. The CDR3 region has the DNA TGTGCCAGCAGTGGGGGACAGGGGCGAGAGCAGTTCTTC. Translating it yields CASSGGQGREQFF.

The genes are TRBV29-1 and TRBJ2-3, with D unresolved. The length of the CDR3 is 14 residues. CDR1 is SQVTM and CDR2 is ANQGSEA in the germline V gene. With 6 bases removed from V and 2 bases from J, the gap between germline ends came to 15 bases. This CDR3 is CSVPATGVTDTQYF. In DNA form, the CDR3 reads TGCAGCGTCCCGGCGACTGGTGTCACAGATACGCAGTATTTT.

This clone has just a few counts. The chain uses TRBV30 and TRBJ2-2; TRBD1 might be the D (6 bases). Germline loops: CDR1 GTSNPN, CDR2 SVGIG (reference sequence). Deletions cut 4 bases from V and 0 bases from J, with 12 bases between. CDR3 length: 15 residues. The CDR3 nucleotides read TGTGCCTGGATAGGACAGAACGCGAACACCGGGGAGCTGTTTTTT. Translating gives CAWIGQNANTGELFF.

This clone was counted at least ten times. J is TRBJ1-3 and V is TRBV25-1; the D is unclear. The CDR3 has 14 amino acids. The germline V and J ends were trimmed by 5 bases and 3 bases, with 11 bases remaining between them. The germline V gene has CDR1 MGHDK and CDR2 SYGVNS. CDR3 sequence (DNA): TGTGCCAGCAGTCACGGGGTCTTTGGAAACACCATATATTTT. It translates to CASSHGVFGNTIYF.

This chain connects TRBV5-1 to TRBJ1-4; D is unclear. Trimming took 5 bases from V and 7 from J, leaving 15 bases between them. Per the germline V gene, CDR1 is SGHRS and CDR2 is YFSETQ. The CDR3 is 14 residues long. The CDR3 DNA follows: TGCGCCAGCAGTCCGACTGGGCGTGGTGAAAAACTGTTTTTT. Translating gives CASSPTGRGEKLFF.

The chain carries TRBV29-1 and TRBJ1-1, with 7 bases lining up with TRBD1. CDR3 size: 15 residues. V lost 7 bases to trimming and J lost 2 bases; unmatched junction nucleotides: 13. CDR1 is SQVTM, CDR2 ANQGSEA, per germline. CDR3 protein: CSADRPDRDNTEAFF. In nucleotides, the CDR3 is TGCAGCGCTGACCGACCCGACAGGGACAACACTGAAGCTTTCTTT.

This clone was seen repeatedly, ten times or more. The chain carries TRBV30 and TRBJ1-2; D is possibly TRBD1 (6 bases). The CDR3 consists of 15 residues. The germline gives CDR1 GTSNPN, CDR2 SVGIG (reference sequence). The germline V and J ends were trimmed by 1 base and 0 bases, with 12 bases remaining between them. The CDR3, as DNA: TGTGCCTGGAGTGCCACAGGGCGAGCTAACTATGGCTACACCTTC. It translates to CAWSATGRANYGYTF.

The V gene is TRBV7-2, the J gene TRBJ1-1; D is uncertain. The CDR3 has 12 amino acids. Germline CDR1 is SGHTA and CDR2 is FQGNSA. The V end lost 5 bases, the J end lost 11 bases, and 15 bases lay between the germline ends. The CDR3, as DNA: TGTGCCAGCAGCGATCCCGAGGAATGGGCTTTCTTT. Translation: CASSDPEEWAFF. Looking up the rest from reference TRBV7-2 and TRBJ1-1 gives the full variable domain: GAGVSQSPSNKVTEKGKDVELRCDPISGHTALYWYRQSLGQGLEFLIYFQGNSAPDKSGLPSDRFSAERTGGSVSTLTIQRTQQEDSAVYLCASSDPEEWAFFGQGTRLTVV.

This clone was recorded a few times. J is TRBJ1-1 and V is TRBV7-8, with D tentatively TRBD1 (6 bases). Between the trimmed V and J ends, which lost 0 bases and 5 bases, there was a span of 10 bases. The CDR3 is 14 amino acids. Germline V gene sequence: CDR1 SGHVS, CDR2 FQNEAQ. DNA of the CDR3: TGTGCCAGCAGCTTAGCACAGGGCGGTACTGAAGCTTTCTTT. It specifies CASSLAQGGTEAFF.